The 31 T cell receptor beta chains presented below share a single source sample, sequenced in a study of CD8+CD57+ T cells in acquired aplastic anemia. Genomic DNA served as template for TCR beta VDJ and CDR3 profiling. MiXCR, run by TCRdb on the reads, gives a single entry per CDR3 protein. The sample holds 120,000 or so distinct CDR3 sequences, about 40% seen once. Patients chosen for sequencing had shown CD8+CD57+ cell expansion by flow cytometry. Sequenced sample: sorted CD4+, CD8+, or CD8+CD57+ T cells (not recorded which) from PBMCs. These receptors originate from a human donor with aplastic anemia.

This clonotype was detected ten times or more. The rearrangement uses TRBV4-3 and TRBJ2-7, with unresolved D. The germline CDR1 and CDR2 sequences are LGHNA and YSLEER. Trimming pared 5 bases from V and 0 bases from J, leaving 11 bases between. CDR3 length: 14 amino acids. In DNA, the CDR3 is TGCGCCAGCAGCAAAAGGGCATTCTCCTACGAGCAGTACTTC. Its translation: CASSKRAFSYEQYF.

At least ten counts were recorded for this clonotype. The junction does not match germline at one end; this may be a read error. This chain links TRBV20-1 with TRBJ2-1, with 12 bases lining up with TRBD2. CDR3 length: 16 amino acids. Germline V CDR1 and CDR2: DFQATT, SNEGSKA (reference sequence). The CDR3 region is CSAHRLAGAQRNEQFF. The CDR3 region has the DNA TGCAGTGCCCACCGACTAGCGGGGGCCCAGAGGAATGAGCAGTTCTTT.

The chain combines TRBV5-1 with TRBJ1-1; D possibly corresponds to TRBD1 (6 bases). The CDR3 has 11 amino acids. Germline CDR1 and CDR2: SGHRS and YFSETQ. The V gene lost 2 bases and the J gene lost 8 bases, with 7 bases spanning the gap. CDR3 loop: CASSFGQEAFF. The CDR3 DNA reads TGCGCCAGCAGCTTTGGACAGGAAGCTTTCTTT.

This clonotype came up many times. The rearrangement joins TRBV7-7 to TRBJ2-5, with D possibly TRBD2 on 7 matching bases. There are 14 residues in the CDR3. CDR1 and CDR2 (germline): SSHAT, FNYEAQ (reference sequence). Deletions cut 5 bases from V and 6 bases from J, with 16 bases between. CDR3 nucleotides: TGTGCCAGCAGCCCGGTTGCGGGGGCCAAGACCCAGTACTTC. It yields the protein CASSPVAGAKTQYF.

This clonotype has at least ten counts. The CDR3 DNA follows: TGCGCCAGCAGCCAAGATGGGGGGGGGTGGCAGCCCCAGCATTTT. Amino acids: CASSQDGGGWQPQHF. J is TRBJ1-5 and V is TRBV4-1; D is possibly TRBD1 (5 bases). Germline values: CDR1 MGHRA, CDR2 YSYEKL. V was pared by 0 bases and J by 7 bases, with 13 bases between. The CDR3 consists of 15 residues.

This chain joins TRBV15 and TRBJ1-4; D is unresolved. Germline CDR1 is LNHNV and CDR2 is YYDKDF (reference sequence). The V and J ends lost 0 bases and 8 bases respectively, with 7 bases between them. The CDR3 contains 13 residues. In nucleotides, the CDR3 is TGTGCCACCAGCAGAGATCAAAAGGAAAAACTGTTTTTT. It codes for CATSRDQKEKLFF.

This clonotype has at least ten counts. The chain joins TRBV7-2 to TRBJ1-1; weak D call: TRBD1 (5 bases). The CDR3 spans 16 residues. The germline CDR1 and CDR2 sequences are SGHTA and FQGNSA. Trimming removed 0 bases from V and 4 bases from J, with 15 bases in between. CDR3 sequence reads: CASSLAMTERGTEAFF. DNA for the CDR3: TGTGCCAGCAGCTTAGCAATGACAGAACGGGGCACTGAAGCTTTCTTT.

CDR3 sequence (DNA): TGTGCCACTAGAAGGGCCTACAATGAGCAGTACGTC. The encoded protein is CATRRAYNEQYV. This rearrangement joins TRBV19 to TRBJ2-7; D is unclear. Germline V gene lookup returns CDR1 LNHDA and CDR2 SQIVND (reference sequence). V was cut by 10 bases and J by 7 bases, with 17 bases left in between. The CDR3 has 12 amino acids.

This clonotype was found many times. V is TRBV9 and J is TRBJ2-3, with 9 bases matching TRBD2. Germline-derived CDR1 and CDR2 are SGDLS and YYNGEE. V was pared by 3 bases and J by 5 bases, with 7 bases of the junction left unmatched. This CDR3 contains 15 residues. The CDR3 bases are TGTGCCAGCAGCGGACGACTAGCGGCCTTAGATACGCAGTATTTT. Amino acid sequence: CASSGRLAALDTQYF.

The rearrangement joins TRBV30 to TRBJ1-3; D call uncertain. The CDR3 is made up of 13 amino acids. The V gene's germline CDR1 is GTSNPN and CDR2 SVGIG (reference sequence). The ends were cut back, 0 bases at V and 8 bases at J, with 11 bases in the middle. The chain's CDR3 is CAWSVPQRDTIYF. The CDR3 region has the DNA TGTGCCTGGAGTGTACCTCAAAGAGACACCATATATTTT.

This clonotype was seen a few times. This may stem from a read error, because a much larger clone lies one nucleotide away. The CDR3 end shows no conserved phenylalanine or tryptophan, and so a read error is likely. The chain joins TRBV5-4 to TRBJ2-2; tentatively, D is TRBD2 (6 bases). The germline V and J ends were trimmed by 2 bases and 1 base, with 9 bases remaining between them. The CDR3 totals 15 residues. Germline V gene lookup returns CDR1 SGHNT and CDR2 YYREEE (reference sequence). The CDR3, as DNA: TGTGCCAGCAGCTTTCGGGGAGGGAACACCGGGGAGCTGTTTTCT. Its protein is CASSFRGGNTGELFS.

The rearrangement uses TRBV7-9 and TRBJ2-3, with D tentatively TRBD2 (6 bases). The V end was cut by 6 bases, the J end by 9 bases, with 13 bases between. The CDR3 contains 12 residues. Germline values: CDR1 SEHNR, CDR2 FQNEAQ (reference sequence). CDR3 nucleotide sequence: TGTGCCAGCAGTCCCTCCGGGGGAACGCAGTATTTT. Its protein is CASSPSGGTQYF.

On this clonotype: This may come from a read error, since a much larger clone is one base off. The CDR3 region is CSVREPRGVTEAFF. The CDR3 coding sequence is TGCAGTGTTAGAGAACCAAGGGGGGTCACTGAAGCTTTCTTT. The genes are TRBV20-1 and TRBJ1-1, with D possibly matching TRBD1 (6 bases). Per the germline V gene, CDR1 is DFQATT and CDR2 is SNEGSKA (reference sequence). The CDR3 totals 14 residues.

Many counts were recorded for this clonotype. The rearrangement joins TRBV10-2 to TRBJ2-3; 7 bases align to TRBD1. The germline gives CDR1 WSHSY, CDR2 SAAADI. The CDR3 totals 17 residues. V was pared by 4 bases and J by 1 base, with 11 bases of the junction left unmatched. The CDR3 bases are TGCGCCAGCAGTGGGGCTTACAGGGGTTATGGCACAGATACGCAGTATTTT. Amino acid sequence: CASSGAYRGYGTDTQYF.

The DNA of the CDR3 is TGTGCCAGCAGTTCCCCATTGGGACAGGGTATTGCCTACGAGCAGTACTTC. Translated: CASSSPLGQGIAYEQYF. The chain joins TRBV28 to TRBJ2-7; 9 positions agree with TRBD1. The junction had 12 bases not matched to a gene; V was cut back by 4 bases and J by 2 bases. The germline CDR1 and CDR2 sequences are MDHEN and SYDVKM. The CDR3 runs 17 residues. The whole variable domain, remainder taken from reference TRBV28 and TRBJ2-7, is DVKVTQSSRYLVKRTGEKVFLECVQDMDHENMFWYRQDPGLGLRLIYFSYDVKMKEKGDIPEGYSVSREKKERFSLILESASTNQTSMYLCASSSPLGQGIAYEQYFGPGTRLTVT.

This clonotype was detected ten times or more. This chain joins TRBV12-3 or TRBV12-4 and TRBJ1-5; no definite D call. Deletions cut 5 bases from V and 9 bases from J, with 11 bases between. This CDR3 is 12 amino acids long. The CDR3 reads CASSTTGRPQHF. DNA for the CDR3: TGTGCCAGCAGTACGACGGGGAGGCCCCAGCATTTT.

A word on this clonotype: The junction shows a germline mismatch at one end, possibly a read error. The genes are TRBV5-5 and TRBJ1-2; D is uncertain. Germline CDR1 and CDR2: SGHKS and YYEKEE (reference sequence). The CDR3 spans 15 residues. DNA for the CDR3: TGTGCCCGCAGCTTCCGGGCTCCCTTCAACTATGGCTACACCTTC. Residues: CARSFRAPFNYGYTF.

The gene calls are TRBV7-9 and TRBJ2-7; D remains ambiguous. The CDR3 loop spans 11 amino acids. V was cut by 5 bases and J by 6 bases, with 8 bases left in between. The germline V gene encodes CDR1 SEHNR and CDR2 FQNEAQ (reference sequence). The CDR3: CASSPGREQYF. CDR3 DNA sequence: TGTGCCAGCAGCCCCGGACGCGAGCAGTACTTC.

This clonotype was seen repeatedly, ten times or more. The V gene is TRBV19, the J gene TRBJ1-5; 10 bases line up with TRBD1. V lost 3 bases and J lost 1; bases outside the gene matches: 6. The CDR3 spans 17 residues. Per germline, CDR1 LNHDA and CDR2 SQIVND (reference sequence). In DNA, the CDR3 is TGTGCCAGTAGTATCGGACGGACAGGGGGAAGCAATCAGCCCCAGCATTTT. Residues: CASSIGRTGGSNQPQHF.

This chain connects TRBV25-1 to TRBJ2-5; D gene ambiguous. The CDR3 sequence is 14 residues long. CDR1 is MGHDK and CDR2 is SYGVNS in the germline V gene. The V gene lost 6 bases and the J gene lost 5 bases, with 16 bases spanning the gap. DNA of the CDR3: TGTGCCAGCAGCCGTAAGCCAGGTCAGGAGACCCAGTACTTC. It encodes CASSRKPGQETQYF.

The J gene is TRBJ1-2, the V gene TRBV19; D call uncertain. Germline-derived CDR1 and CDR2 are LNHDA and SQIVND (reference sequence). The length of the CDR3 is 14 residues. V gave up 1 base and J gave up 3 bases, with 9 bases separating them. The CDR3 DNA reads as TGTGCCAGTAGTATAGGCCAGAACCACTATGGCTACACCTTC. It translates to CASSIGQNHYGYTF.

This clonotype showed up many times. The genes are TRBV6-4 and TRBJ2-3, with D possibly TRBD1 on 6 matching bases. Germline V gene data show CDR1 as MRHNA and CDR2 as SNTAGT. Trimming removed 8 bases from V and 1 base from J, with 13 bases in between. The CDR3 extends over 14 amino acids. CDR3 nucleotide sequence: TGTGCCAGCGCGACAGGTCCGGGCACAGATACGCAGTATTTT. Residues: CASATGPGTDTQYF.

The rearrangement joins TRBV29-1 to TRBJ2-5; weak D call: TRBD2 (5 bases). V gave up 7 bases and J gave up 4 bases, with 19 bases separating them. The CDR3 has 14 amino acids. Germline V CDR1 and CDR2: SQVTM, ANQGSEA. The CDR3 DNA is TGCAGCGCCGCACCTTTTACCGGGGTAGAGACCCAGTACTTC. Translating gives CSAAPFTGVETQYF. The full variable domain, its missing parts supplied by reference TRBV29-1 and TRBJ2-5, is SAVISQKPSRDICQRGTSLTIQCQVDSQVTMMFWYRQQPGQSLTLIATANQGSEATYESGFVIDKFPISRPNLTFSTLTVSNMSPEDSSIYLCSAAPFTGVETQYFGPGTRLLVL.

The chain has TRBV2 and TRBJ1-1; TRBD1 agrees at 11 bases. Trimming removed 9 bases from V and 7 bases from J; junction bases left unmatched: 7. The germline gives CDR1 SNHLY, CDR2 FYNNEI. The CDR3 loop spans 13 amino acids. The CDR3 nucleotides read TGTGCCAGTAGTCCCGGGACAGGGGGTGAAGCTTTCTTT. The encoded protein is CASSPGTGGEAFF.

A single count supports this clonotype. V is TRBV7-9 and J is TRBJ2-7, with 7 nucleotides matching TRBD1. After removal of 6 bases from V and 0 bases from J, the junction contained 8 bases not matched to a gene. The CDR3 has 15 amino acids. Germline V gene sequence: CDR1 SEHNR, CDR2 FQNEAQ (reference sequence). The CDR3 reads CASRSPGTASYEQYF. CDR3 coding DNA: TGTGCCAGCAGATCTCCCGGGACAGCCTCCTACGAGCAGTACTTC.

The V call is TRBV6-2 or TRBV6-3, the J call TRBJ2-4; 10 bases agree with TRBD1. Unmatched junction bases numbered 8, after V lost 7 bases and J lost 5 bases. This CDR3 has 15 amino acids. The germline CDR1 and CDR2 sequences are MNHEY and SVGEGT. CDR3: CASTETGGRENIQYF. Here the CDR3 DNA reads TGTGCCAGCACCGAGACAGGGGGCCGGGAAAACATTCAGTACTTC.

This chain joins TRBV29-1 and TRBJ1-4; TRBD1 agrees at 7 bases. V lost 7 bases, J lost 5 bases, and 4 bases stayed unmatched. The CDR3 loop spans 12 amino acids. Looked up from germline, CDR1 is SQVTM and CDR2 is ANQGSEA. DNA of the CDR3: TGCAGCGCCAAACAGGGGAATGAAAAACTGTTTTTT. Protein: CSAKQGNEKLFF.

This clonotype came up many times. V is TRBV6-1 and J is TRBJ2-1, with D unclear. The CDR3 extends over 14 amino acids. The germline gives CDR1 MNHNS, CDR2 SASEGT. Deletions cut 5 bases from V and 0 bases from J, with 8 bases between. The CDR3 protein is CASSQGYSYNEQFF. The CDR3 DNA reads as TGTGCCAGCAGTCAAGGATACTCCTACAATGAGCAGTTCTTC.

This clonotype has at least ten counts. The genes are TRBV20-1 and TRBJ2-7; the match to TRBD2 covers 8 bases. Germline V gives CDR1 DFQATT, CDR2 SNEGSKA (reference sequence). This CDR3 is 15 amino acids long. V lost 2 bases to trimming and J lost 3 bases; unmatched junction nucleotides: 9. CDR3 sequence reads: CSARLTGGGSYEQYF. CDR3 coding DNA: TGCAGTGCTAGACTAACGGGCGGGGGGAGCTACGAGCAGTACTTC.

The J gene is TRBJ2-7, the V gene TRBV10-1; the match to TRBD2 covers 16 bases. Per germline, CDR1 WNHNN and CDR2 SYGVQD (reference sequence). V gave up 3 bases and J gave up 3 bases; unmatched junction bases: 8. CDR3 length equals 18 residues. The CDR3 nucleotides read TGCGCCAGCAGTGAAGGGACTAGCGGGGGGGCCCAGTACTACGAGCAGTACTTC. Translated: CASSEGTSGGAQYYEQYF.

This chain joins TRBV2 and TRBJ1-4; D is perhaps TRBD1 (6 bases). Germline V lookup: CDR1 SNHLY, CDR2 FYNNEI. The germline V and J ends were trimmed by 6 bases and 5 bases, with 13 bases remaining between them. The CDR3 is 14 amino acids. The CDR3: CASRYGQLNEKLFF. As DNA, the CDR3 is TGTGCCAGCAGATACGGACAGCTGAATGAAAAACTGTTTTTT.